This T cell receptor (beta chain) was found in a study of blood T cell repertoires in COVID-19. J gave up 6 bases and V 6 bases, and 19 bases lay outside the gene matches. This CDR3 spans 18 amino acids. The germline CDR1 and CDR2 sequences are SNHLY and FYNNEI. Only in-frame clones appear in the TCRdb table, and some are missing; sequencing was by immunoSEQ multiplex PCR. The sample consists of 150,000 to 200,000 clones, more than 70% of them appearing once. Across 24 US areas, participants ranged in age from 18 to 89 years. Recovered status applied to Cohort 3 donors who had two consecutive negative PCRs. It also applied to those with clearance or with symptom resolution.

This receptor was taken from a man aged 35 to 55 who had recovered from COVID-19. The rearrangement joins TRBV2 to TRBJ2-1; 8 positions match TRBD2. Sequenced material: PBMCs or T cells enriched from blood (not recorded which). The CDR3 is CASRGPRTSPTLGNEQFF. The CDR3 DNA follows: TGTGCCAGCAGGGGTCCAAGGACTAGCCCCACTCTTGGCAATGAGCAGTTCTTC.